The sequence of this T cell receptor beta chain was determined in a study of neurological immune-mediated disorders. General observations from the study: The greatest degree of TCR clonal expansion was observed in HTLV-1-associated myelopathy, with the lowest in multiple sclerosis, below that of healthy controls.

A note on this clonotype: What it binds is not known.

The cDNA was synthesized by 5'RACE incorporating 10-nucleotide random UMIs. TCRdb itself ran the 5' RACE reads through MiXCR, one entry per CDR3 protein. The data show approximately 66,000 distinct CDR3 sequences, roughly 4.8% seen once. PBMCs stored at -80 C, 2 million in total, were the source of the unsorted libraries. The clonotype originates from a man aged 30 to 45 with multiple sclerosis. Sequencing was carried out using PBMCs.

The CDR3 DNA reads as TGTGCCAGCAGCTGGGGGGTTTTCTACGAGCAGTACTTC. This encodes CASSWGVFYEQYF. V gene TRBV5-6 combines with J gene TRBJ2-7; D possibly corresponds to TRBD2 (6 bases). Germline CDR1 SGHDT, CDR2 YYEEEE. Trimming stripped 3 bases from V and 3 bases from J, with 10 bases between. CDR3 length equals 13 residues.